A single sample gave rise to the 24 T cell receptor beta chains below, sequenced in a study of T cells in Graves' hyperthyroidism and ophthalmopathy (dated by TCRdb to between 2018 and 2021). The protocol used for the library was multiplex PCR. Sequencing used an Illumina HiSeq 2000. Amplification of TCR beta CDR3 regions was carried out from RNA transcripts. The first round of RT-PCR for the TCR CDR3 was performed with the HTBI primer set and the Qiagen OneStep RT-PCR kit. The public sequencing data were trimmed at Q25 with fastp and processed into clonotypes with MiXCR by TCRdb, which kept only in-frame beta chains. Entries are consolidated by CDR3 protein sequence, retaining the most common genes and DNA. Present in this sample are 500,000 or so distinct CDR3 sequences, under 20% of which were seen just once. Of the sample, around 17% falls within the top ten clones. The sequenced sample was blood. Every receptor here comes from a young woman with Graves' ophthalmopathy.

This clonotype has a handful of counts. The chain joins TRBV5-5 to TRBJ2-7; D remains ambiguous. The germline gives CDR1 SGHKS, CDR2 YYEKEE (reference sequence). V shed 3 bases and J shed 2 bases, with 12 bases lying between them. The CDR3 is 14 residues long. CDR3 nucleotide sequence: TGTGCCAGCAGCTCCACTACAACTACCTACGAGCAGTACTTC. Residues: CASSSTTTTYEQYF.

There are many counts of this clonotype. This chain joins TRBV7-8 and TRBJ2-3; the match to TRBD2 covers 10 bases. Trimming took 1 base from V and 4 from J; bases not matched to a gene: 5. The germline CDR1 and CDR2 sequences are SGHVS and FQNEAQ. This CDR3 spans 16 amino acids. DNA for the CDR3: TGTGCCAGCAGCTTAGGGCTAGCGGGAGTCCCAGATACGCAGTATTTT. This gives the protein CASSLGLAGVPDTQYF.

The sample holds many counts of this clonotype. The chain couples TRBV2 to TRBJ1-1; D is perhaps TRBD1 (5 bases). Germline V gene data show CDR1 as SNHLY and CDR2 as FYNNEI. CDR3 length: 16 amino acids. Trimming took off 7 bases at V and 3 bases at J, with 21 bases between the two ends. The CDR3 coding sequence is TGTGCCAGCAACGTCGCAGGGTCGTCGGATTACACTGAAGCTTTCTTT. This gives the protein CASNVAGSSDYTEAFF. Combining the CDR3 with reference TRBV2 and TRBJ1-1 gives the whole variable domain EPEVTQTPSHQVTQMGQEVILRCVPISNHLYFYWYRQILGQKVEFLVSFYNNEISEKSEIFDDQFSVERPDGSNFTLKIRSTKLEDSAMYFCASNVAGSSDYTEAFFGQGTRLTVV.

As for this clonotype: One junction end does not reproduce the germline sequence, and a read error may be involved. The genes are TRBV6-2 or TRBV6-3 and TRBJ2-7; possibly TRBD1 for D (6 bases). Germline values: CDR1 MNHEY, CDR2 SVGEGT. This CDR3 has 13 amino acids. The CDR3 loop is CASSLGTSYERYF. Written as DNA, the CDR3 is TGTGCCAGCAGTCTCGGGACATCCTACGAGCGGTACTTC.

The chain employs TRBV5-4 and TRBJ1-4; 7 nucleotides line up with TRBD1. CDR1 is SGHNT, CDR2 YYREEE, per germline (reference sequence). V lost 1 base to trimming and J lost 7 bases; unmatched junction nucleotides: 4. The CDR3 sequence is 14 residues long. CDR3 protein: CASSLRAGGEKLFF. DNA of the CDR3: TGTGCCAGCAGCTTGAGGGCAGGGGGTGAAAAACTGTTTTTT.

This clonotype was detected a few times. V and J are TRBV18 and TRBJ2-6, with TRBD1 matching 11 bases. The germline V gene has CDR1 KGHSH and CDR2 LQKENI. This CDR3 is built from 19 residues. With 5 bases clipped from V and 0 bases from J, the junction kept 9 bases outside the gene matches. This CDR3 reads CASSTRDRGYPSGANVLTF. In nucleotides, the CDR3 is TGTGCCAGCTCAACCAGGGACAGGGGGTACCCCTCTGGGGCCAACGTCCTGACTTTC.

The V call is TRBV9, the J call TRBJ2-5; 7 nucleotides line up with TRBD1. The CDR3 has 14 amino acids. Germline-derived CDR1 and CDR2 are SGDLS and YYNGEE. V lost 3 bases, J lost 1 base, and 3 bases stayed unmatched. CDR3 DNA sequence: TGTGCCAGCAGCGCGGACAGGATCCAAGAGACCCAGTACTTC. It yields the protein CASSADRIQETQYF.

This clonotype was observed a few times. V usage is TRBV19 and J usage is TRBJ2-7; 8 positions agree with TRBD1. Unmatched junction bases numbered 4, after V lost 2 bases and J lost 7 bases. The CDR3 extends over 13 amino acids. Germline loops: CDR1 LNHDA, CDR2 SQIVND (reference sequence). In DNA, the CDR3 is TGTGCCAGTAGTATACAGGGGGCCGGGGAGCAGTACTTC. It translates to CASSIQGAGEQYF.

This clonotype was recorded at least ten times. The gene calls are TRBV28 and TRBJ2-7; TRBD1 aligns across 9 bases. The V gene's germline CDR1 is MDHEN and CDR2 SYDVKM. The CDR3 covers 14 residues. Trimming took 4 bases from V and 3 from J; bases not matched to a gene: 4. CDR3: CASSSGTGYYEQYF. CDR3 sequence (DNA): TGTGCCAGCAGTTCCGGGACAGGGTACTACGAGCAGTACTTC.

The sample holds a few counts of this clonotype. The V gene is TRBV27, the J gene TRBJ2-1; D may correspond to TRBD1 or TRBD2 (5 bases each). Trimming removed 9 bases from V and 4 bases from J, with 19 bases in between. The CDR3 consists of 15 residues. Germline V gene lookup returns CDR1 MNHEY and CDR2 SMNVEV (reference sequence). DNA for the CDR3: TGTGCCAGTCAATTAACCCGGGACGGTTACAATGAGCAGTTCTTC. It yields the protein CASQLTRDGYNEQFF.

This clonotype was observed at least ten times. The chain employs TRBV18 and TRBJ2-1, with 9 bases fitting TRBD2. Unmatched junction bases numbered 5, after V lost 5 bases and J lost 6 bases. Germline CDR1 and CDR2: KGHSH and LQKENI. There are 14 residues in the CDR3. CDR3 loop: CASSVGGRVNEQFF. The CDR3 DNA reads TGTGCCAGCTCAGTCGGCGGGAGGGTCAATGAGCAGTTCTTC.

This clonotype was seen only a few times. V is TRBV19 and J is TRBJ2-7; tentatively, D is TRBD2 (6 bases). The CDR3 consists of 14 residues. The V end lost 7 bases, the J end lost 6 bases, and 19 bases lay between the germline ends. Germline CDR1 and CDR2: LNHDA and SQIVND (reference sequence). The DNA of the CDR3 is TGTGCCAGTACTATGGGAGGATGGGGCTCCGAGCAGTACTTC. Translated: CASTMGGWGSEQYF. Together with reference TRBV19 and TRBJ2-7, the CDR3 gives the full variable domain: DGGITQSPKYLFRKEGQNVTLSCEQNLNHDAMYWYRQDPGQGLRLIYYSQIVNDFQKGDIAEGYSVSREKKESFPLTVTSAQKNPTAFYLCASTMGGWGSEQYFGPGTRLTVT.

This clonotype turned up a few times. The CDR3 sequence: CASSTGGTRVPYEQYF. For the CDR3, the DNA is TGTGCCAGCAGCACTGGTGGGACTAGGGTGCCCTACGAGCAGTACTTC. This sequence joins TRBV5-4 and TRBJ2-7; TRBD2 matches 8 bases. The CDR3 contains 16 residues. V shed 4 bases, J shed 2 bases, and the junction held 11 bases outside the gene matches. Germline V gene sequence: CDR1 SGHNT, CDR2 YYREEE (reference sequence). Looking up the rest from reference TRBV5-4 and TRBJ2-7 gives the full variable domain: ETGVTQSPTHLIKTRGQQVTLRCSSQSGHNTVSWYQQALGQGPQFIFQYYREEENGRGNFPPRFSGLQFPNYSSELNVNALELDDSALYLCASSTGGTRVPYEQYFGPGTRLTVT.

This clonotype has a handful of counts. This chain uses TRBV7-3 with TRBJ2-1; 8 positions agree with TRBD1. After removal of 4 bases from V and 0 bases from J, the junction contained 2 bases not matched to a gene. The CDR3 consists of 15 residues. Germline CDR1 is SGHTA and CDR2 is FQGTGA. This chain's CDR3 is CASSWDRSSYNEQFF. The CDR3 DNA is TGTGCCAGCAGCTGGGACAGGAGCTCCTACAATGAGCAGTTCTTC.

This clonotype was detected only a few times. The genes are TRBV7-6 and TRBJ1-1; D is ambiguous. Deletions cut 8 bases from V and 0 bases from J, with 7 bases between. Germline V lookup: CDR1 SGHVS, CDR2 FNYEAQ. The CDR3 has 12 residues. The CDR3 reads CASGELNTEAFF. The CDR3 DNA reads TGTGCCAGCGGGGAGTTGAACACTGAAGCTTTCTTT.

The genes are TRBV30 and TRBJ2-3; 9 bases are a match to TRBD1. The CDR3 sequence is 15 residues long. The junction had 10 bases not matched to a gene; V was cut back by 7 bases and J by 2 bases. Germline assignment: CDR1 GTSNPN and CDR2 SVGIG (reference sequence). The CDR3 spells CAFTTGGTPTDTQYF. The DNA of the CDR3 is TGTGCCTTTACGACAGGGGGGACCCCCACAGATACGCAGTATTTT. The entire variable domain, with the rest obtained from reference TRBV30 and TRBJ2-3, is as follows: SQTIHQWPATLVQPVGSPLSLECTVEGTSNPNLYWYRQAAGRGLQLLFYSVGIGQISSEVPQNLSASRPQDRQFILSSKKLLLSDSGFYLCAFTTGGTPTDTQYFGPGTRLTVL.

V usage is TRBV7-2 and J usage is TRBJ2-1, with D perhaps matching TRBD2 (5 bases). The CDR3 spans 13 residues. Germline V gene sequence: CDR1 SGHTA, CDR2 FQGNSA. V was clipped by 3 bases and J by 8 bases, with 11 bases between them. The CDR3 sequence: CASSLVRGYEQFF. DNA of the CDR3: TGTGCCAGCAGCTTGGTTCGCGGGTATGAGCAGTTCTTC.

This clonotype was detected a few times. The chain recombines TRBV12-3 or TRBV12-4 with TRBJ1-2; D remains ambiguous. The CDR3 contains 11 residues. V lost 8 bases to trimming and J lost 8 bases, with 12 bases between them. The DNA of the CDR3 is TGTGCCAGCGGAGACTTGGGAGGCTACACCTTC. It is translated as CASGDLGGYTF.

This clonotype appeared a few times. The chain carries TRBV19 and TRBJ1-2; 10 nucleotides line up with TRBD1. Germline V gene sequence: CDR1 LNHDA, CDR2 SQIVND (reference sequence). The CDR3 extends over 18 amino acids. V lost 5 bases and J lost 2; bases outside the gene matches: 14. CDR3 amino acids: CASSPRRQGAISNYGYTF. In nucleotides, the CDR3 is TGTGCCAGTAGTCCGCGCCGACAGGGGGCAATCTCCAACTATGGCTACACCTTC. The full variable domain, completed using reference TRBV19 and TRBJ1-2, is DGGITQSPKYLFRKEGQNVTLSCEQNLNHDAMYWYRQDPGQGLRLIYYSQIVNDFQKGDIAEGYSVSREKKESFPLTVTSAQKNPTAFYLCASSPRRQGAISNYGYTFGSGTRLTVV.

This clonotype was counted at least ten times. V and J are TRBV28 and TRBJ1-2; the D gene is possibly TRBD1 (6 bases). The germline CDR1 and CDR2 sequences are MDHEN and SYDVKM. This CDR3 contains 12 residues. Between the trimmed V and J ends, which lost 3 bases and 7 bases, there was a span of 9 bases. The CDR3 region has the DNA TGTGCCAGCAGTTTTAGGGGGGCTGGCTACACCTTC. It translates to CASSFRGAGYTF.

This clonotype was found a few times. The chain is built from TRBV27 and TRBJ2-4, with 7 bases fitting TRBD1. V lost 2 bases and J lost 10; bases outside the gene matches: 5. This CDR3 has 13 residues. Germline V gene data show CDR1 as MNHEY and CDR2 as SMNVEV (reference sequence). This CDR3 reads CASSLMAGGIQYF. CDR3 nucleotides: TGTGCCAGCAGTTTAATGGCAGGGGGAATTCAGTACTTC.

The CDR3, as DNA: TGCGCCAGCAGCCAGGGAGGACAGGGGGCGCGTCGTGGGGAAAAACTGTTTTTT. This encodes CASSQGGQGARRGEKLFF. This chain uses TRBV4-1 with TRBJ1-4, with 11 nucleotides matching TRBD1. Trimming cost V 3 bases and J 8 bases; bases outside gene matches: 14. Germline loops: CDR1 MGHRA, CDR2 YSYEKL. This CDR3 has 18 amino acids.

The chain combines TRBV5-4 with TRBJ1-2, with D unclear. Trimming removed 0 bases from V and 6 bases from J, with 12 bases in between. From germline, CDR1 is SGHNT and CDR2 YYREEE (reference sequence). This CDR3 has 14 residues. The CDR3, as DNA: TGTGCCAGCAGCTTGGCCTTAGGGTCTAATGGCTACACCTTC. This gives the protein CASSLALGSNGYTF.

This rearrangement joins TRBV20-1 to TRBJ1-4; D is perhaps TRBD1 (6 bases). Germline CDR1 is DFQATT and CDR2 is SNEGSKA (reference sequence). This CDR3 has 16 amino acids. The V end was cut by 0 bases, the J end by 2 bases, with 13 bases between. The CDR3 reads CSAREGGGKTNEKLFF. The CDR3 DNA sequence: TGCAGTGCTAGAGAGGGAGGGGGGAAGACTAATGAAAAACTGTTTTTT.